Listed here are 26 T cell receptor beta chains from one sample, sequenced in a study of graft-versus-host responses after intestinal transplantation (dated by TCRdb to 2020 to 2022). The protocol used for the library was the immunoSEQ multiplex PCR assay. TCRdb took over this immuneACCESS table, retaining in-frame rearrangements with V and J assigned. Such tables are incomplete; in checked studies, under half of the missing clones stem from an unresolved V gene, and the remainder is unexplained. Across this sample there are more than 65,000 clones, with about 90% seen only once. Around 0.38% of the sample is held by the ten biggest clonotypes. Per the publication, the time point label means: cells obtained before transplantation from donor or recipient. These receptors have no known antigen. Material: unstimulated CD8+ T cells sorted from spleen or lymph node cells, obtained before transplant. The receptor set was obtained from a human donor who was the organ donor for an intestinal transplant.

This chain joins TRBV9 and TRBJ2-1; tentative D call: TRBD1 (6 bases). The CDR3 runs to 14 residues. V lost 5 bases to trimming and J lost 6 bases, with 15 bases between them. Germline V gene data show CDR1 as SGDLS and CDR2 as YYNGEE. Here the CDR3 DNA reads TGTGCCAGCAGTGGGGGACAACTCGGCAATGAGCAGTTCTTC. Translating it yields CASSGGQLGNEQFF.

The rearrangement joins TRBV4-1 to TRBJ2-2, with 12 nucleotides matching TRBD2. The germline V gene has CDR1 MGHRA and CDR2 YSYEKL. Trimming took 3 bases from V and 5 from J; bases not matched to a gene: 7. The CDR3 extends over 17 amino acids. The CDR3 DNA is TGCGCCAGCAGCCAGGTCTTACTAGCGGGGGGAACCGGGGAGCTGTTTTTT. This sequence encodes CASSQVLLAGGTGELFF.

The J gene is TRBJ1-3, the V gene TRBV19; D not certain. The length of the CDR3 is 14 residues. Germline CDR1 and CDR2: LNHDA and SQIVND (reference sequence). Between the trimmed V and J ends, which lost 5 bases and 4 bases, there was a span of 12 bases. CDR3 loop: CASSPVQLGNTIYF. CDR3 nucleotide sequence: TGTGCCAGTAGTCCCGTACAGTTGGGAAACACCATATATTTT. The variable domain in full, completed from reference TRBV19 and TRBJ1-3, reads DGGITQSPKYLFRKEGQNVTLSCEQNLNHDAMYWYRQDPGQGLRLIYYSQIVNDFQKGDIAEGYSVSREKKESFPLTVTSAQKNPTAFYLCASSPVQLGNTIYFGEGSWLTVV.

This chain joins TRBV6-5 and TRBJ2-7, with a possible D match to TRBD1 (6 bases). This CDR3 is 13 amino acids long. V was cut by 7 bases and J by 2 bases, with 12 bases left in between. Germline values: CDR1 MNHEY, CDR2 SVGAGI. The CDR3 DNA reads TGTGCCAGCAAAAGGGGGAAAACCTACGAGCAGTACTTC. Translating it yields CASKRGKTYEQYF.

The chain uses TRBV7-9 and TRBJ1-3; D remains unclear. Germline loops: CDR1 SEHNR, CDR2 FQNEAQ (reference sequence). Trimming stripped 0 bases from V and 3 bases from J, with 6 bases between. The CDR3 runs to 14 residues. CDR3 residues: CASSLAGSGNTIYF. The CDR3 region has the DNA TGTGCCAGCAGCTTAGCGGGGAGTGGAAACACCATATATTTT.

The J gene is TRBJ1-1, the V gene TRBV19, with 7 bases matching TRBD1. Unmatched junction bases numbered 12, after V lost 5 bases and J lost 6 bases. The length of the CDR3 is 15 residues. Germline V gene lookup returns CDR1 LNHDA and CDR2 SQIVND (reference sequence). CDR3 DNA sequence: TGTGCCAGTAGTCATTTCCCGGGACAGTCTTCTGAAGCTTTCTTT. Protein sequence: CASSHFPGQSSEAFF.

This clone was observed a single time. This chain links TRBV5-4 with TRBJ2-7; D remains unclear. V was pared by 0 bases and J by 2 bases, with 15 bases between. This CDR3 comprises 16 residues. CDR1 and CDR2 from the germline V gene are SGHNT and YYREEE (reference sequence). As DNA, the CDR3 is TGTGCCAGCAGCTTGGTTCCCAGTCCTTTTACCTACGAGCAGTACTTC. It codes for CASSLVPSPFTYEQYF. The whole variable domain, filled in from reference TRBV5-4 and TRBJ2-7, reads ETGVTQSPTHLIKTRGQQVTLRCSSQSGHNTVSWYQQALGQGPQFIFQYYREEENGRGNFPPRFSGLQFPNYSSELNVNALELDDSALYLCASSLVPSPFTYEQYFGPGTRLTVT.

The rearrangement links TRBV7-9 to TRBJ2-7, with 9 bases fitting TRBD1. Germline trimming cut 6 bases from V and 4 bases from J; bases unmatched to any gene: 7. This CDR3 contains 14 residues. CDR1 is SEHNR and CDR2 is FQNEAQ in the germline V gene (reference sequence). CDR3 coding DNA: TGTGCCAGCAGGGGACAGGGCACCGAGTACGAGCAGTACTTC. Translation gives CASRGQGTEYEQYF.

The chain joins TRBV27 to TRBJ1-1, with D uncertain. V was shortened by 5 bases and J by 1 base, with 8 bases between the two germline ends. This CDR3 comprises 13 residues. Germline V CDR1 and CDR2: MNHEY, SMNVEV (reference sequence). CDR3 in amino acids: CASSDIGNTEAFF. Written as DNA, the CDR3 is TGTGCCAGCAGTGACATAGGGAACACTGAAGCTTTCTTT.

The J gene is TRBJ1-2, the V gene TRBV5-8, with D unclear. Germline V gene sequence: CDR1 SGHTS, CDR2 YDEGEE. V was cut by 4 bases and J by 5 bases, with 18 bases left in between. CDR3 length: 15 amino acids. The CDR3 coding sequence is TGTGCCAGCAGCCCGGGGTGGGTTCAGACTTATGGCTACACCTTC. This encodes CASSPGWVQTYGYTF. Together with reference TRBV5-8 and TRBJ1-2, the CDR3 gives the full variable domain: EAGVTQSPTHLIKTRGQQATLRCSPISGHTSVYWYQQALGLGLQFLLWYDEGEERNRGNFPPRFSGRQFPNYSSELNVNALELEDSALYLCASSPGWVQTYGYTFGSGTRLTVV.

The CDR3 bases are TGTGCCAGCAGTGCCAGGGGTGGTCAGCCCCAGCATTTT. Its protein product is CASSARGGQPQHF. The rearrangement joins TRBV25-1 to TRBJ1-5, with D possibly matching TRBD1 (6 bases). The CDR3 covers 13 residues. Looked up from germline, CDR1 is MGHDK and CDR2 is SYGVNS. With 4 bases removed from V and 6 bases from J, the gap between germline ends came to 10 bases.

This sequence joins TRBV27 and TRBJ2-7; 7 bases match TRBD2. V was clipped by 3 bases and J by 4 bases; unmatched bases: 6. CDR1 and CDR2 (germline): MNHEY, SMNVEV (reference sequence). This CDR3 spans 14 amino acids. Here the CDR3 reads CASSFAGEVYEQYF. CDR3 DNA: TGTGCCAGCAGTTTCGCGGGGGAGGTGTACGAGCAGTACTTC.

The chain joins TRBV5-1 to TRBJ2-7; TRBD1 matches 7 bases. V was pared by 8 bases and J by 4 bases, with 12 bases of the junction left unmatched. Germline V CDR1 and CDR2: SGHRS, YFSETQ. The CDR3 has 14 amino acids. The CDR3 is CASYRDSYPYEQYF. As DNA, the CDR3 is TGCGCCAGTTACCGGGACAGTTACCCTTACGAGCAGTACTTC. The entire variable domain, with the rest obtained from reference TRBV5-1 and TRBJ2-7, is as follows: KAGVTQTPRYLIKTRGQQVTLSCSPISGHRSVSWYQQTPGQGLQFLFEYFSETQRNKGNFPGRFSGRQFSNSRSEMNVSTLELGDSALYLCASYRDSYPYEQYFGPGTRLTVT.

V usage is TRBV5-1 and J usage is TRBJ2-7; no clear D. This CDR3 region has 13 residues. CDR1 is SGHRS and CDR2 is YFSETQ in the germline V gene. V lost 5 bases and J lost 1, with 10 bases in between. The CDR3 DNA sequence: TGCGCCAGCAGACCCGCGCCTTCCTACGAGCAGTACTTC. It encodes CASRPAPSYEQYF. Looking up the rest from reference TRBV5-1 and TRBJ2-7 gives the full variable domain: KAGVTQTPRYLIKTRGQQVTLSCSPISGHRSVSWYQQTPGQGLQFLFEYFSETQRNKGNFPGRFSGRQFSNSRSEMNVSTLELGDSALYLCASRPAPSYEQYFGPGTRLTVT.

V is TRBV5-1 and J is TRBJ2-1; 12 bases match TRBD2. The germline CDR1 and CDR2 sequences are SGHRS and YFSETQ. The CDR3 contains 16 residues. The trim removed 0 bases at V and 2 bases at J, leaving 0 bases unmatched. DNA of the CDR3: TGCGCCAGCAGCTTGGGACTAGCGGGGGCCTACAATGAGCAGTTCTTC. Its protein is CASSLGLAGAYNEQFF. The full variable domain, with the rest looked up from reference TRBV5-1 and TRBJ2-1, is KAGVTQTPRYLIKTRGQQVTLSCSPISGHRSVSWYQQTPGQGLQFLFEYFSETQRNKGNFPGRFSGRQFSNSRSEMNVSTLELGDSALYLCASSLGLAGAYNEQFFGPGTRLTVL.

The genes are TRBV27 and TRBJ2-1; 8 nucleotides line up with TRBD1. Trimming took 1 base from V and 5 from J; bases not matched to a gene: 7. Germline CDR1 reads MNHEY; CDR2 reads SMNVEV (reference sequence). CDR3 length: 16 residues. This chain's CDR3 is CASSLLGQGTHNEQFF. The CDR3 DNA reads as TGTGCCAGCAGTTTATTAGGACAGGGTACCCACAATGAGCAGTTCTTC.

The gene calls are TRBV9 and TRBJ2-1; D perhaps matches TRBD2 (5 bases). The length of the CDR3 is 15 residues. V lost 3 bases, J lost 0 bases, and 10 bases lay in between. CDR1 and CDR2 (germline): SGDLS, YYNGEE. This chain's CDR3 is CASSGEGGSYNEQFF. As DNA, the CDR3 is TGTGCCAGCAGCGGAGAGGGCGGCTCCTACAATGAGCAGTTCTTC.

This clone has just one count. V is TRBV18 and J is TRBJ1-1; 7 bases are a match to TRBD1. The junction had 8 bases not matched to a gene; V was cut back by 1 base and J by 6 bases. CDR3 length equals 15 residues. CDR1 and CDR2 (germline): KGHSH, LQKENI. CDR3 amino acids: CASSPLRGRIPEAFF. CDR3 DNA sequence: TGTGCCAGCTCACCACTAAGGGGGCGAATCCCTGAAGCTTTCTTT.

This chain connects TRBV18 to TRBJ2-5; 7 bases agree with TRBD2. CDR3 length equals 14 residues. Per germline, CDR1 KGHSH and CDR2 LQKENI. V trimming: 6 bases; J trimming: 3 bases; junction bases outside the gene matches: 7. The CDR3, as DNA: TGTGCCAGCTCGGGATCCGGACTAGAAGAGACCCAGTACTTC. It encodes CASSGSGLEETQYF.

This clone came up once. The CDR3 sequence: CASSIGQGAYEQYF. The CDR3 region has the DNA TGTGCCAGCAGCATTGGACAGGGGGCCTACGAGCAGTACTTC. J is TRBJ2-7 and V is TRBV7-6; 10 nucleotides line up with TRBD1. Germline CDR1 SGHVS, CDR2 FNYEAQ. Trimming cost V 5 bases and J 2 bases; bases outside gene matches: 3. The CDR3 consists of 14 residues. Looking up the rest from reference TRBV7-6 and TRBJ2-7 gives the full variable domain: GAGVSQSPRYKVTKRGQDVALRCDPISGHVSLYWYRQALGQGPEFLTYFNYEAQQDKSGLPNDRFSAERPEGSISTLTIQRTEQRDSAMYRCASSIGQGAYEQYFGPGTRLTVT.

CDR3 sequence: CASSLFRGNQPQHF. The CDR3 DNA sequence: TGTGCCAGCAGTTTGTTCAGGGGAAATCAGCCCCAGCATTTT. The J gene is TRBJ1-5, the V gene TRBV27, with D possibly matching TRBD1 (6 bases). Germline CDR1 reads MNHEY; CDR2 reads SMNVEV (reference sequence). The CDR3 is made up of 14 amino acids. Trimming pared 3 bases from V and 4 bases from J, leaving 10 bases between.

Only a few counts were recorded for this clone. This chain connects TRBV27 to TRBJ2-7; 10 bases match TRBD1. Germline V gives CDR1 MNHEY, CDR2 SMNVEV (reference sequence). The J segment lost 6 bases and the V segment lost 0 bases, leaving 14 bases of the junction unmatched. This CDR3 is built from 18 residues. CDR3 residues: CASSLSGQGSKDFREQYF. The CDR3 nucleotides are TGTGCCAGCAGTTTATCGGGACAGGGGTCTAAGGACTTTCGCGAGCAGTACTTC.

V is TRBV27 and J is TRBJ2-2; the D gene is possibly TRBD2 (6 bases). Germline V gives CDR1 MNHEY, CDR2 SMNVEV (reference sequence). Trimming stripped 5 bases from V and 6 bases from J, with 10 bases between. The CDR3 has 13 amino acids. The CDR3 sequence is CASSRPGAGELFF. The CDR3 DNA is TGTGCCAGCAGTCGGCCGGGGGCCGGGGAGCTGTTTTTT.

This chain links TRBV4-1 with TRBJ2-5; TRBD1 might be the D (6 bases). CDR1 MGHRA and CDR2 YSYEKL come from the germline V gene. V was pared by 4 bases and J by 5 bases, with 20 bases between. The CDR3 is 16 residues long. In DNA form, the CDR3 reads TGCGCCAGCAGCCCGTCTCCGGGACACCTCGGGGAGACCCAGTACTTC. Residues: CASSPSPGHLGETQYF.

The chain links TRBV28 to TRBJ1-4; maybe TRBD1 (6 bases). The CDR3 runs to 15 residues. The V gene's germline CDR1 is MDHEN and CDR2 SYDVKM. The V and J ends lost 6 bases and 5 bases respectively, with 16 bases between them. This chain's CDR3 is CASSTTGTLNEKLFF. The DNA for the CDR3 is TGTGCCAGCAGCACTACAGGGACATTAAATGAAAAACTGTTTTTT. The variable domain in full, with the rest retrieved from reference TRBV28 and TRBJ1-4, is DVKVTQSSRYLVKRTGEKVFLECVQDMDHENMFWYRQDPGLGLRLIYFSYDVKMKEKGDIPEGYSVSREKKERFSLILESASTNQTSMYLCASSTTGTLNEKLFFGSGTQLSVL.

The CDR3 DNA sequence: TGTGCCAGCAGCCCAGGACAGGGGGCTGGGTATGGCTACACCTTC. This sequence encodes CASSPGQGAGYGYTF. The chain has TRBV7-2 and TRBJ1-2, with TRBD1 identical over 11 bases. This CDR3 has 15 residues. Germline values: CDR1 SGHTA, CDR2 FQGNSA. The ends lost 5 bases at V and 5 bases at J; junction bases unmatched: 7.